Below are 2 T cell receptor beta chains sequenced from a single sample in a study of cytomegalovirus exposure and HLA in healthy donors. PCR involved 60 Vbeta and 13 Jbeta primers. Sequencing was performed with immunoSEQ multiplex PCR; in TCRdb, only in-frame clones are kept and a portion is missing. The sample comprises about 170,000 clones, 60% to 85% of which are singletons, and less than 0.9% rests with the top ten. The specimen sequenced was PBMCs. The receptor set was obtained from a female donor in good health and CMV-seronegative.

This chain connects TRBV6-5 to TRBJ2-1; 9 positions agree with TRBD1. Trimming at V came to 6 bases and at J to 6 bases, leaving 6 bases not matched to a gene. Germline CDR1 is MNHEY and CDR2 is SVGAGI. CDR3 length: 14 residues. The CDR3 is CASSLRDRANEQFF. The CDR3 nucleotides are TGTGCCAGCAGCCTCCGGGACAGGGCCAATGAGCAGTTCTTC.

The rearrangement links TRBV5-4 to TRBJ1-3; 7 bases agree with TRBD1. The trim removed 5 bases at V and 4 bases at J, leaving 6 bases unmatched. The CDR3 sequence is 14 residues long. CDR1 is SGHNT, CDR2 YYREEE, per germline (reference sequence). The chain's CDR3 is CASSSDRAGNTIYF. CDR3 nucleotide sequence: TGTGCCAGCAGTTCTGACAGGGCCGGAAACACCATATATTTT.